This T cell receptor (beta chain) was captured by sequencing in a study of regulatory T cells in long-lasting Graves disease. Described time point: newly diagnosed GD, antithyroid drugs for less than 3 months. PBMCs were the source of the RNA used for TCR sequencing. Worth noting for this clonotype: Antigen specificity is unknown.

General study results and limits: Patients with persistent disease showed a bias toward TRBV28, TRBJ1-2 and TRBJ2-5. Graves' patients with persistent disease showed TCR diversity lower than patients newly diagnosed.

J lost 0 bases, V lost 7 bases, and 10 bases had no gene match. Germline V CDR1 and CDR2: MNHNS, SASEGT. The CDR3 has 16 amino acids. Building of the TCR beta libraries involved iRepertoire HTBI primers and Arm-PCR of CDR3 regions. Using its own MiXCR run on the multiplex PCR reads, TCRdb lists one record per CDR3 protein. Altogether approximately 440,000 distinct CDR3 sequences are present, around 15% being singletons, with the ten largest covering 12%. These same records also appear under a second study, on T cells in Graves' hyperthyroidism and ophthalmopathy. Per that paper: The study excluded patients with uncontrolled infection, other autoimmune disease, pregnancy or lactation. Ophthalmopathy was predicted by the model a median of approximately 6 months ahead of onset.

The genes are TRBV6-1 and TRBJ2-7; 9 bases match TRBD1. The specimen comprised peripheral blood mononuclear cells (PBMCs), sampled at new diagnosis, from a patient treated with antithyroid drugs. The receptor was derived from a man aged 35 to 55 with Graves disease. Written as DNA, the CDR3 is TGTGCCAGCATCGCACAGGCGGACAGGGGCTCCTACGAGCAGTACTTC. Amino acid sequence: CASIAQADRGSYEQYF.